The 22 T cell receptor beta chains listed next were all sequenced from one sample in a study of cytomegalovirus exposure and HLA in healthy donors. The PCR had 60 Vbeta and 13 Jbeta primers. This table comes from immunoSEQ multiplex PCR, and its TCRdb copy is limited to in-frame clones, with some not included. The table includes 150,000 to 180,000 clones, approximately 72% detected once. The sample was PBMCs. The source of these receptors is a man between 18 and 29 years old in good health and CMV-seronegative.

The CDR3 loop is CASSREIGQFSYEQYF. CDR3 DNA: TGTGCCAGCAGCCGTGAAATCGGACAGTTCTCCTACGAGCAGTACTTC. This chain connects TRBV7-9 to TRBJ2-7, with a possible D match to TRBD1 (6 bases). Trimming left V 5 bases short and J 0 bases short, with 17 bases between. CDR1 and CDR2 (germline): SEHNR, FQNEAQ (reference sequence). The length of the CDR3 is 16 residues.

V usage is TRBV2 and J usage is TRBJ2-1; D is undetermined. The V gene's germline CDR1 is SNHLY and CDR2 FYNNEI. V lost 8 bases to trimming and J lost 4 bases, with 6 bases between them. The CDR3 runs to 11 residues. The CDR3 protein is CASVKYNEQFF. In nucleotides, the CDR3 is TGTGCCAGCGTTAAATACAATGAGCAGTTCTTC.

The chain couples TRBV2 to TRBJ2-1; D is unclear. V was shortened by 7 bases and J by 8 bases, with 15 bases between the two germline ends. Germline-derived CDR1 and CDR2 are SNHLY and FYNNEI. The CDR3 consists of 13 residues. The CDR3 protein is CASMAGPSDEQFF. CDR3 sequence (DNA): TGTGCCAGCATGGCAGGCCCGTCGGATGAGCAGTTCTTC.

J is TRBJ1-4 and V is TRBV7-8; 8 bases agree with TRBD1. The J segment lost 4 bases and the V segment lost 6 bases, leaving 10 bases of the junction unmatched. This CDR3 is built from 16 residues. Germline V gene data show CDR1 as SGHVS and CDR2 as FQNEAQ. The CDR3 reads CASSRTGPRSNEKLFF. CDR3 DNA sequence: TGTGCCAGCAGTCGGACAGGGCCCCGGAGTAATGAAAAACTGTTTTTT.

The chain recombines TRBV27 with TRBJ1-3; no firm D call. The germline V gene encodes CDR1 MNHEY and CDR2 SMNVEV (reference sequence). V was cut by 3 bases and J by 4 bases, with 7 bases left in between. This CDR3 comprises 13 residues. The CDR3 DNA is TGTGCCAGCAGTTTGACGGAGGGAAACACCATATATTTT. It specifies CASSLTEGNTIYF.

V gene TRBV11-2 combines with J gene TRBJ1-6; D unclear. Trimming stripped 6 bases from V and 6 bases from J, with 18 bases between. This CDR3 spans 16 amino acids. Germline V gene lookup returns CDR1 SGHAT and CDR2 FQNNGV. The CDR3 is CASSSRSGAANSPLHF. CDR3 DNA sequence: TGTGCCAGCAGTTCGAGGAGTGGAGCCGCTAATTCACCCCTCCACTTT.

The chain joins TRBV6-5 to TRBJ1-5; D may be TRBD1 (5 bases). The length of the CDR3 is 13 residues. V lost 5 bases and J 7 bases, leaving 12 bases between the germline ends. The germline V gene encodes CDR1 MNHEY and CDR2 SVGAGI. The CDR3 spells CASSPPGGQPQHF. The CDR3 nucleotides are TGTGCCAGCAGTCCCCCGGGGGGACAGCCCCAGCATTTT.

The chain combines TRBV2 with TRBJ2-1; possibly TRBD2 for D (6 bases). The CDR3 has 13 amino acids. Germline CDR1 and CDR2: SNHLY and FYNNEI. Trimming took 5 bases from V and 8 from J, leaving 13 bases between them. The CDR3 sequence is CASSLARGDEQFF. For the CDR3, the DNA is TGTGCCAGCAGTCTGGCGCGGGGCGATGAGCAGTTCTTC.

This clone was recorded once. The V call is TRBV5-1, the J call TRBJ1-2; D is perhaps TRBD1 (6 bases). There are 12 residues in the CDR3. Germline values: CDR1 SGHRS, CDR2 YFSETQ. The V gene lost 4 bases and the J gene lost 8 bases, with 12 bases spanning the gap. The CDR3 DNA is TGCGCCAGCAGCGAGCAGGGGCAGGGCTACACCTTC. This translates into CASSEQGQGYTF.

The rearrangement joins TRBV4-1 to TRBJ2-5; tentatively, D is TRBD2 (6 bases). The CDR3 extends over 16 amino acids. Germline CDR1 reads MGHRA; CDR2 reads YSYEKL. V dropped 1 base and J dropped 2 bases, with 14 bases sitting between them. The CDR3 DNA is TGCGCCAGCAGCCAAGCGCGGGGCGCGTTACAAGAGACCCAGTACTTC. Encoded protein: CASSQARGALQETQYF.

A note on this clone: The conserved final phenylalanine or tryptophan is absent from the CDR3, which likely points to a read error. The CDR3 sequence: CASSSLSYNSPLHL. The CDR3 bases are TGTGCCAGCAGTTCCCTCTCCTATAATTCACCCCTCCACCTT. This rearrangement joins TRBV27 to TRBJ1-6; D is unresolved. V shed 4 bases and J shed 0 bases, with 4 bases lying between them. Germline V gives CDR1 MNHEY, CDR2 SMNVEV (reference sequence). The CDR3 is 14 amino acids.

The chain combines TRBV4-1 with TRBJ2-3; D is possibly TRBD1 (5 bases). Trimming cost V 1 base and J 4 bases, with 12 bases left between them. Germline loops: CDR1 MGHRA, CDR2 YSYEKL. The CDR3 contains 15 residues. In DNA, the CDR3 is TGCGCCAGCAGCCAAGGACACCCAGGGCCAGATACGCAGTATTTT. Translation gives CASSQGHPGPDTQYF.

CDR3 nucleotide sequence: TGTGCCAGCAGTTCGACAAGGGGAACAGTCAATGAGCAGTTCTTC. Its translation: CASSSTRGTVNEQFF. This rearrangement joins TRBV7-9 to TRBJ2-1; possible D gene TRBD1, 5 bases. CDR3 length equals 15 residues. V was shortened by 6 bases and J by 6 bases, with 18 bases between the two germline ends. The germline V gene encodes CDR1 SEHNR and CDR2 FQNEAQ (reference sequence).

The chain joins TRBV18 to TRBJ2-5; 9 nucleotides match TRBD2. The length of the CDR3 is 16 residues. The ends lost 2 bases at V and 1 base at J; junction bases unmatched: 5. Germline assignment: CDR1 KGHSH and CDR2 LQKENI. CDR3 DNA sequence: TGTGCCAGCTCACCAATGGCTAGCGGGGTCCAAGAGACCCAGTACTTC. Translated, it gives CASSPMASGVQETQYF.

This clone was counted a single time. V usage is TRBV19 and J usage is TRBJ1-1; D unclear. Germline values: CDR1 LNHDA, CDR2 SQIVND (reference sequence). The V end lost 5 bases, the J end lost 3 bases, and 7 bases lay between the germline ends. CDR3 length: 12 amino acids. The CDR3 nucleotides are TGTGCCAGTAGTGGGAGGTACACTGAAGCTTTCTTT. Translated: CASSGRYTEAFF.

This clone was seen a handful of times. The chain links TRBV6-5 to TRBJ1-1; 9 bases line up with TRBD1. Per germline, CDR1 MNHEY and CDR2 SVGAGI. CDR3 length: 15 amino acids. With 2 bases clipped from V and 7 bases from J, the junction kept 8 bases outside the gene matches. This CDR3 is CASSYGSRTGDEAFF. In DNA, the CDR3 is TGTGCCAGCAGTTACGGGTCCCGGACAGGGGATGAAGCTTTCTTT.

There are a few counts of this clone. The rearrangement links TRBV5-5 to TRBJ1-3; D is perhaps TRBD1 (6 bases). Germline lookup yields CDR1 SGHKS and CDR2 YYEKEE (reference sequence). Between the trimmed V and J ends, which lost 4 bases and 0 bases, there was a span of 14 bases. This CDR3 spans 16 amino acids. The CDR3 loop is CASSVAGVLSGNTIYF. The CDR3 DNA reads as TGTGCCAGCAGCGTGGCAGGGGTGCTCTCTGGAAACACCATATATTTT. The full variable domain, rest sourced from reference TRBV5-5 and TRBJ1-3, is DAGVTQSPTHLIKTRGQQVTLRCSPISGHKSVSWYQQVLGQGPQFIFQYYEKEERGRGNFPDRFSARQFPNYSSELNVNALLLGDSALYLCASSVAGVLSGNTIYFGEGSWLTVV.

The gene calls are TRBV5-1 and TRBJ2-1; 13 positions agree with TRBD2. The CDR3 runs to 16 residues. V lost 4 bases, J lost 7 bases, and 8 bases stayed unmatched. Germline-derived CDR1 and CDR2 are SGHRS and YFSETQ. CDR3 DNA sequence: TGCGCCAGCAGCACACCGACTAGCGGGGGGTTAAATGAGCAGTTCTTC. This gives the protein CASSTPTSGGLNEQFF.

This chain uses TRBV6-1 with TRBJ2-3; D may be TRBD2 (6 bases). The V gene lost 0 bases and the J gene lost 6 bases, with 16 bases spanning the gap. Germline V gives CDR1 MNHNS, CDR2 SASEGT. The CDR3 totals 16 residues. CDR3 sequence: CASSEAHGTGGDTQYF. The DNA for the CDR3 is TGTGCCAGCAGTGAAGCCCACGGGACTGGGGGGGATACGCAGTATTTT.

The chain recombines TRBV5-6 with TRBJ2-7; TRBD1 is a possible D gene (6 bases). With 0 bases removed from V and 3 bases from J, the gap between germline ends came to 10 bases. Germline-derived CDR1 and CDR2 are SGHDT and YYEEEE. The CDR3 contains 14 residues. Written as DNA, the CDR3 is TGTGCCAGCAGCTTGGCAGGGGTGAACTACGAGCAGTACTTC. This gives the protein CASSLAGVNYEQYF. The variable domain in full, completed from reference TRBV5-6 and TRBJ2-7, reads DAGVTQSPTHLIKTRGQQVTLRCSPKSGHDTVSWYQQALGQGPQFIFQYYEEEERQRGNFPDRFSGHQFPNYSSELNVNALLLGDSALYLCASSLAGVNYEQYFGPGTRLTVT.

The sample holds a few counts of this clone. V gene TRBV11-2 combines with J gene TRBJ1-1, with 11 bases lining up with TRBD1. Per germline, CDR1 SGHAT and CDR2 FQNNGV. With 6 bases clipped from V and 11 bases from J, the junction kept 5 bases outside the gene matches. The CDR3 is 12 residues long. CDR3 loop: CASRDGDRGAFF. DNA for the CDR3: TGTGCCAGCAGGGATGGGGACAGGGGGGCTTTCTTT. Together with reference TRBV11-2 and TRBJ1-1, the CDR3 gives the full variable domain: EAGVAQSPRYKIIEKRQSVAFWCNPISGHATLYWYQQILGQGPKLLIQFQNNGVVDDSQLPKDRFSAERLKGVDSTLKIQPAKLEDSAVYLCASRDGDRGAFFGQGTRLTVV.

The chain links TRBV9 to TRBJ2-1, with 8 nucleotides matching TRBD1. CDR3 size: 16 residues. CDR1 is SGDLS, CDR2 YYNGEE, per germline. Germline trimming cut 0 bases from V and 8 bases from J; bases unmatched to any gene: 10. CDR3 coding DNA: TGTGCCAGCAGCGTAGGGGTCGGGCAGGGGGCCGATGAGCAGTTCTTC. Translating it yields CASSVGVGQGADEQFF. The entire variable domain, with the rest obtained from reference TRBV9 and TRBJ2-1, is as follows: DSGVTQTPKHLITATGQRVTLRCSPRSGDLSVYWYQQSLDQGLQFLIQYYNGEERAKGNILERFSAQQFPDLHSELNLSSLELGDSALYFCASSVGVGQGADEQFFGPGTRLTVL.